A selection of T cell receptor beta chains follows, all from one sample in a study of blood T cell repertoires in COVID-19. The method was immunoSEQ multiplex PCR; TCRdb's version includes in-frame clones alone and lacks a portion of them. The data contain approximately 200,000 clones, over 80% of them seen just once; the ten biggest clones take up about 2.5%. Sequencing was carried out using peripheral blood. The receptors come from a man aged 30 to 39 with COVID-19, enrolled during active disease. CDR3s include the opening cysteine and the closing phenylalanine or tryptophan. The D gene is left open where the match is weak. Clone size is not always given. Where it is, it says once, few, many or a class for expanded clones.

v_call,clone_size,d_call,j_call,cdr3_nt,cdr3_aa
TRBV6-6,-,TRBD1,TRBJ1-1,TGTGCCAGCAGTGTCGACAGGGGGCAGGCTTTCTTT,CASSVDRGQAFF
TRBV11-2,-,-,TRBJ1-1,TGTGCCAGCAGCTTAGAGGCAGGGGTGAACACTGAAGCTTTCTTT,CASSLEAGVNTEAFF
TRBV18,-,-,TRBJ1-4,TGTGCCAGCTCACCTAACGGAGGTGGTGGTGAAAAACTGTTTTTT,CASSPNGGGGEKLFF
TRBV9,-,-,TRBJ2-7,TGTGCCAGCAGCATGGGGCCCCAGTCCTACGAGCAGTACTTC,CASSMGPQSYEQYF
TRBV6-5,-,-,TRBJ2-7,TGTGCCAGCAGTTACGACAGGAGCTACGAGCAGTACTTC,CASSYDRSYEQYF
TRBV13,-,-,TRBJ2-3,TGTGCCAGCAGCTTACCGGGGGAGAGCCGCACAGATACGCAGTATTTT,CASSLPGESRTDTQYF
TRBV30,-,TRBD1,TRBJ1-2,TGTGCCTGGAAAGCCGGGACAGGGTTTTACTATGGCTACACCTTC,CAWKAGTGFYYGYTF
TRBV28,-,TRBD2,TRBJ2-7,TGTGCCAGCAGAACCACCGGGACTAGCCCCTACGAGCAGTACTTC,CASRTTGTSPYEQYF
TRBV5-4,-,TRBD1,TRBJ1-2,TGTGCCAGCAGCCTGCAGGACAGGAGCTTTGGCGGCTACACCTTC,CASSLQDRSFGGYTF
TRBV30,-,TRBD2,TRBJ2-1,TGTGCCTCTTCGACTAGCGGGAGAGGCTTGCGGCAGTTCTTC,CASSTSGRGLRQFF
TRBV11-2,-,-,TRBJ1-1,TGTGCCAGCAGCTTAGGCCCAGGGCAGAACACTGAAGCTTTCTTT,CASSLGPGQNTEAFF
TRBV5-1,-,TRBD1,TRBJ1-1,TGCGCCAGCAGCCCCAGGGGGAGGAGGACTGAAGCTTTCTTT,CASSPRGRRTEAFF
TRBV2,-,TRBD1,TRBJ1-3,TGTGCCAGCAGGCCAAATACAGGGGGCTCTGGAAACACCATATATTTT,CASRPNTGGSGNTIYF
TRBV9,-,-,TRBJ1-4,TGTGCCAGCAGCACTCACAGGGAGGGTGAAAAACTGTTTTTT,CASSTHREGEKLFF
TRBV19,-,-,TRBJ1-3,TGTGCCAGTAGTTTCAGGGGCGCGGTCTCTGGAAACACCATATATTTT,CASSFRGAVSGNTIYF
TRBV9,-,TRBD1,TRBJ2-7,TGTGCCAGCAGCGCCGGGACAGGGGGCTTCTACGAGCAGTACTTC,CASSAGTGGFYEQYF
TRBV3-1/TRBV3-2,-,-,TRBJ1-1,TGTGCCAGCAGCCAAGCATCTGACAGAGACATGAACACTGAAGCTTTCTTT,CASSQASDRDMNTEAFF
TRBV6-2/TRBV6-3,-,-,TRBJ1-2,TGTGCCAGCAGTCACGGACAGACCACTAACTATGGCTACACCTTC,CASSHGQTTNYGYTF
TRBV18,-,-,TRBJ1-1,TGTGCCAGCTCACCACCGGCCAGCGGGGGCATGAACACTGAAGCTTTCTTT,CASSPPASGGMNTEAFF
TRBV5-4,few,-,TRBJ2-1,TGTGCCAGCAGCTTGAGAACTAGCCGGTACAATGAGCAGTTCTTC,CASSLRTSRYNEQFF
TRBV2,-,-,TRBJ1-3,TGTGCCAGCAGTGAAGAGAGATCCTCTGGAAACACCATATATTTT,CASSEERSSGNTIYF
TRBV30,-,TRBD1,TRBJ1-3,TGTGCCGGTACCAGGGGGGGAAACACCATATATTTT,CAGTRGGNTIYF
TRBV6-5,-,-,TRBJ1-5,TGTGCCAGCAGCTTAGGACAGTCCAATCAGCCCCAGCATTTT,CASSLGQSNQPQHF
TRBV19,-,-,TRBJ2-3,TGTGCCAGTCAAAAACAGGGAATCACAGATACGCAGTATTTT,CASQKQGITDTQYF
TRBV5-5,once,-,TRBJ2-6,TGTGCCAGCACTTCCGGACACTCTGGGGCCAACGTCCTGACTTTC,CASTSGHSGANVLTF
TRBV18,once,TRBD2,TRBJ2-1,TGTGCCAGCTCACGAGGGACTAGCGGGAGTTGGGAGCAGTTCTTC,CASSRGTSGSWEQFF
TRBV7-3,-,TRBD2,TRBJ2-1,TGTGCCAGCAGCTCACACGGGGGGGAACCCTACAATGAGCAGTTCTTC,CASSSHGGEPYNEQFF
TRBV5-6,-,-,TRBJ1-3,TGTGCCAGCAGCCCGACAGGCCGGGTCTCTGGAAACACCATATATTTT,CASSPTGRVSGNTIYF
TRBV19,-,-,TRBJ1-5,TGTGCCAGTACGCGGTATAGCAATCAGCCCCAGCATTTT,CASTRYSNQPQHF
TRBV15,-,TRBD1,TRBJ2-1,TGTGCCACCAGCAGAGAGGGACAGGCAAACAATGAGCAGTTCTTC,CATSREGQANNEQFF
TRBV28,-,TRBD2,TRBJ2-7,TGTGCCAGCAGTTCGACGACTAGCGGGAGGGGCGAGCAGTACTTC,CASSSTTSGRGEQYF